The sequence of this T cell receptor beta chain was determined in a study of blood T cell repertoires in COVID-19. Only in-frame clones appear in the TCRdb table, and some are missing; sequencing was by immunoSEQ multiplex PCR. The table records 200,000 or so clones, about 79% of them present only once. Trimming took 6 bases from V and 3 from J; bases not matched to a gene: 10. This CDR3 spans 15 amino acids. The germline CDR1 and CDR2 sequences are LNHDA and SQIVND (reference sequence). The material sequenced was PBMCs or T cells enriched from blood (not recorded which). This TCR was recovered from a woman in her 40s with acute COVID-19. The chain employs TRBV19 and TRBJ1-1; 7 nucleotides match TRBD1. The CDR3 loop is CASRPTGEGDTEAFF. For the CDR3, the DNA is TGTGCCAGTAGACCTACAGGGGAAGGAGACACTGAAGCTTTCTTT.